This T cell receptor beta chain was identified in a study of cytomegalovirus exposure and HLA in healthy donors. General study findings and limits: Other equally common chains were less clonally expanded than HLA-associated TCR beta chains, a later analysis showed.

This clone was recorded a few times. Its antigen is as yet unknown. The CDR3 has 15 amino acids. Germline CDR1 and CDR2: MGHRA and YSYEKL. Trimming cost V 0 bases and J 3 bases, with 12 bases left between them. In the PCR, 60 Vbeta and 13 Jbeta primers were used. How the authors handled the data: About 11 million of the about 80 million unique TCR beta chains counted in a later analysis were shared. Here immunoSEQ multiplex PCR was the method, and the copy in TCRdb shows in-frame clones only, minus some. V, J and clone size are taken as reported in that table, and D and trimming were inferred from the DNA itself. The sample lists about 150,000 clones; 76% were seen once.

The sequence was obtained from a male donor in good health and CMV-seronegative. The sequenced sample was PBMCs. The chain recombines TRBV4-1 with TRBJ2-7; D perhaps matches TRBD2 (6 bases). CDR3 in DNA: TGCGCCAGCAGCCAAGATTCTGGGGGGTTCTACGAGCAGTACTTC. Its translation: CASSQDSGGFYEQYF.